Sequencing of this T cell receptor beta chain was carried out in a study of CD8 T cells in Susac syndrome. Study-level findings and limits: Detection of Susac-specific public clones gave some 17 in total CD8+ repertoires and roughly 5 in CD8+ TEMRA repertoires.

Germline CDR1 and CDR2: SQVTM and ANQGSEA. This CDR3 contains 17 residues. V lost 1 base and J 2 bases, leaving 18 bases between the germline ends. A quantity of roughly 0.5 to 1 ug RNA underwent reverse transcription using random hexamers. Each CDR3 protein gets one entry after TCRdb re-called the immunoSEQ multiplex PCR reads with MiXCR. The table lists tens of thousands of distinct CDR3 sequences, approximately 95% of them singletons. In regard to this clonotype: Its specificity is not known.

The receptor comes from a human donor with Susac syndrome. Sequenced input: CD8+ T cells from PBMCs. The J gene is TRBJ2-1, the V gene TRBV29-1; TRBD2 is a possible D gene (6 bases). CDR3 bases: TGCAGCGTTGAAGCGAATGCGGGGATACGGGCCTACAATGAGCAGTTCTTC. Protein product: CSVEANAGIRAYNEQFF.